The T cell receptor (beta chain) described here comes from a study of Graves' ophthalmopathy and Graves' hyperthyroidism. The CDR3 has 14 amino acids. The V gene lost 6 bases and the J gene lost 2 bases, with 17 bases spanning the gap. Germline V gene data show CDR1 as DFQATT and CDR2 as SNEGSKA (reference sequence). Many counts were recorded for this clonotype. RNA transcripts were the source from which TCR beta CDR3 regions were amplified. Second-round multiplex PCR came after first-round RT-PCR with HTBI primers. TCRdb re-derived calls from the multiplex PCR reads in MiXCR, one entry per CDR3 protein. The data hold 560,000 or so distinct CDR3 sequences, with under 45% observed a single time.

This sequence originates from an adult man with Graves' hyperthyroidism. Sequenced material: peripheral blood or thyroid tissue (not recorded which). J is TRBJ2-7 and V is TRBV20-1, with D perhaps matching TRBD1 (6 bases). The CDR3 here is CSAISGASPYEQYF. The CDR3 bases are TGCAGTGCCATATCAGGGGCAAGTCCCTACGAGCAGTACTTC.